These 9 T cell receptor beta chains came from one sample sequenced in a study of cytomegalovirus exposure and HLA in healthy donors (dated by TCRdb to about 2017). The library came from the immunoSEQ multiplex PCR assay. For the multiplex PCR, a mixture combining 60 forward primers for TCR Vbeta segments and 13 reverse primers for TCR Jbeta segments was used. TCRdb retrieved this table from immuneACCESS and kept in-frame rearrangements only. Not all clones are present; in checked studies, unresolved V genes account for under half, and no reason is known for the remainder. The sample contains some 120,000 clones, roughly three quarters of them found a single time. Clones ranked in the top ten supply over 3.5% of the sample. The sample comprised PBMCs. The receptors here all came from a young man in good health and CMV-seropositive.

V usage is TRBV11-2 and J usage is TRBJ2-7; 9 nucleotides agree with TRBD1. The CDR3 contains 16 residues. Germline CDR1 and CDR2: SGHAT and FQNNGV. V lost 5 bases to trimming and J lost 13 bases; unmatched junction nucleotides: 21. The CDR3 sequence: CASSHDGQPAGQGVYF. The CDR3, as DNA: TGTGCCAGCAGCCACGACGGGCAGCCGGCGGGACAGGGTGTCTACTTC.

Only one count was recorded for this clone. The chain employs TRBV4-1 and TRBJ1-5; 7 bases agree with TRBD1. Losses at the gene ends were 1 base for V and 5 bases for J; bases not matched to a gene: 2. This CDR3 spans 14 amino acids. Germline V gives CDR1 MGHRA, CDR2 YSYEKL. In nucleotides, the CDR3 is TGCGCCAGCAGCCAAGGACAGGGCTATCAGCCCCAGCATTTT. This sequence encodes CASSQGQGYQPQHF.

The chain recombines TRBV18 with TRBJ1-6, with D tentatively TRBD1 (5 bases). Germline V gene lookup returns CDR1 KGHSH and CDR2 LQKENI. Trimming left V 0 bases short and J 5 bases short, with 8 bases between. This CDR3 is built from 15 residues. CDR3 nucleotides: TGTGCCAGCTCACCACCACAGGCGAATAATTCACCCCTCCACTTT. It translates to CASSPPQANNSPLHF.

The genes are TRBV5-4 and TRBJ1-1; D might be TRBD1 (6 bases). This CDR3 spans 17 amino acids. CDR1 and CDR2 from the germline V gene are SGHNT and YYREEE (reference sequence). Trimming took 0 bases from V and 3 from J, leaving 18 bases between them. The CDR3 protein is CASSLGGLSNVDTEAFF. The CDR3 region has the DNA TGTGCCAGCAGCTTGGGGGGGCTAAGTAATGTCGACACTGAAGCTTTCTTT.

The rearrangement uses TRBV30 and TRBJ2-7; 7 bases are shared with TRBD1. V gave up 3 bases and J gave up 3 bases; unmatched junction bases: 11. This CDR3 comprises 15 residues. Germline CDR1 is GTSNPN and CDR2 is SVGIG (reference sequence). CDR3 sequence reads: CAWRTPQGVFYEQYF. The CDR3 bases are TGTGCCTGGAGGACCCCGCAGGGGGTTTTCTACGAGCAGTACTTC.

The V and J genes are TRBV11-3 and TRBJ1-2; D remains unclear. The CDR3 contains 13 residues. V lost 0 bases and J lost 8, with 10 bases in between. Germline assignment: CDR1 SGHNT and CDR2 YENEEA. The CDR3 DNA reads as TGTGCCAGCAGCTTAGATCGAGGGCTCGGCTACACCTTC. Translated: CASSLDRGLGYTF.

This CDR3 is CASSPMGRGGTDTQYF. The CDR3 DNA reads as TGTGCCAGCTCACCGATGGGCCGGGGGGGCACAGATACGCAGTATTTT. V usage is TRBV18 and J usage is TRBJ2-3; 7 bases align to TRBD2. CDR1 is KGHSH and CDR2 is LQKENI in the germline V gene. V shed 3 bases, J shed 1 base, and the junction held 7 bases outside the gene matches. This CDR3 spans 16 amino acids. Combining the CDR3 with reference TRBV18 and TRBJ2-3 gives the whole variable domain NAGVMQNPRHLVRRRGQEARLRCSPMKGHSHVYWYRQLPEEGLKFMVYLQKENIIDESGMPKERFSAEFPKEGPSILRIQQVVRGDSAAYFCASSPMGRGGTDTQYFGPGTRLTVL.

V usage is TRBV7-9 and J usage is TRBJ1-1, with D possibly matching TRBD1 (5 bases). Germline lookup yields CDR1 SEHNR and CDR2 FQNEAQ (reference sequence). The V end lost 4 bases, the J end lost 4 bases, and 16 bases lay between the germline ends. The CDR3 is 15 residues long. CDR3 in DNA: TGTGCCAGCAGCTCCCTTCTAGGGGAGGGCACTGAAGCTTTCTTT. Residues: CASSSLLGEGTEAFF. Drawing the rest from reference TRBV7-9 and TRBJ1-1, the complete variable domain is DTGVSQNPRHKITKRGQNVTFRCDPISEHNRLYWYRQTLGQGPEFLTYFQNEAQLEKSRLLSDRFSAERPKGSFSTLEIQRTEQGDSAMYLCASSSLLGEGTEAFFGQGTRLTVV.

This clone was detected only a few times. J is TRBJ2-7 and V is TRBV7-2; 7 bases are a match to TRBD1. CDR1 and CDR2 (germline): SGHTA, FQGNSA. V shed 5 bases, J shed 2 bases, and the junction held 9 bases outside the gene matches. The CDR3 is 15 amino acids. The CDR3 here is CASSQPGTDTYEQYF. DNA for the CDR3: TGTGCCAGCAGCCAACCCGGGACAGATACCTACGAGCAGTACTTC. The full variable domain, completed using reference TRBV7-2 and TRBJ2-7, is GAGVSQSPSNKVTEKGKDVELRCDPISGHTALYWYRQSLGQGLEFLIYFQGNSAPDKSGLPSDRFSAERTGGSVSTLTIQRTQQEDSAVYLCASSQPGTDTYEQYFGPGTRLTVT.